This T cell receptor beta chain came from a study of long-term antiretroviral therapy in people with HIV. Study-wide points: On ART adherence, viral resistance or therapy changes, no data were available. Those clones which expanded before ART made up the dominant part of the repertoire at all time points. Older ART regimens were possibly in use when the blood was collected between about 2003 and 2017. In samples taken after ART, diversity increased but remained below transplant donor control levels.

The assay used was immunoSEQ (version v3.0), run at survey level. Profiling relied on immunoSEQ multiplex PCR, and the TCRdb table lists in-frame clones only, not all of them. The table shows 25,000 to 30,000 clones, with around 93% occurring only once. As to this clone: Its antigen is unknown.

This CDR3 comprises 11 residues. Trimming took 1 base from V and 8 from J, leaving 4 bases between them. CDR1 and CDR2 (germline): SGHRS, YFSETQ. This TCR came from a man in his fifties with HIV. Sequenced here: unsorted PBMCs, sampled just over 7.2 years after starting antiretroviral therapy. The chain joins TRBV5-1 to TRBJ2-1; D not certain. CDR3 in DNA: TGCGCCAGCAGCTTGTCTGATGAGCAGTTCTTC. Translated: CASSLSDEQFF. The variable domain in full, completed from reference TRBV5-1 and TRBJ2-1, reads KAGVTQTPRYLIKTRGQQVTLSCSPISGHRSVSWYQQTPGQGLQFLFEYFSETQRNKGNFPGRFSGRQFSNSRSEMNVSTLELGDSALYLCASSLSDEQFFGPGTRLTVL.